This passage covers 27 T cell receptor beta chains from one sample sequenced in a study of CD8+ T cells in alopecia areata. Reverse transcription of extracted RNA yielded cDNA, which provided the sequencing template. Sequencing used immunoSEQ multiplex PCR; TCRdb keeps in-frame clones, though not all of them. The table shows about 11,000 clones, with under 65% occurring only once. The study team obtained lesional scalp punch biopsies and peripheral blood from alopecia areata patients. Specimen: skin. The receptor source for this set is a human donor with alopecia areata.

This clone was seen a few times. This chain uses TRBV6-1 with TRBJ2-7; the D gene is possibly TRBD2 (5 bases). Germline V gives CDR1 MNHNS, CDR2 SASEGT. Trimming took 7 bases from V and 1 from J, leaving 11 bases between them. This CDR3 comprises 13 residues. Here the CDR3 DNA reads TGTGCCAGCACGGGATGGGTGTCCTACGAGCAGTACTTC. It codes for CASTGWVSYEQYF.

The chain employs TRBV4-2 and TRBJ1-4; TRBD1 is a possible D gene (6 bases). Looked up from germline, CDR1 is LGHNA and CDR2 is YNFKEQ. Trimming took 5 bases from V and 7 from J, leaving 14 bases between them. The length of the CDR3 is 14 residues. CDR3 in amino acids: CASSLDLGGEKLFF. The CDR3 nucleotides read TGTGCCAGCAGCTTGGATTTAGGGGGTGAAAAACTGTTTTTT.

The chain combines TRBV6-1 with TRBJ2-1, with D unresolved. The CDR3 is 16 residues long. The germline V gene has CDR1 MNHNS and CDR2 SASEGT. Trimming left V 2 bases short and J 0 bases short, with 11 bases between. The CDR3 sequence: CASSELPLSSYNEQFF. The CDR3 nucleotides are TGTGCCAGCAGTGAACTACCCCTAAGCTCCTACAATGAGCAGTTCTTC.

The genes are TRBV6-5 and TRBJ2-7; weak D call: TRBD2 (6 bases). Germline CDR1 MNHEY, CDR2 SVGAGI. Trimming pared 5 bases from V and 0 bases from J, leaving 14 bases between. This CDR3 region has 15 residues. The CDR3 sequence is CASSAGTRSSYEQYF. CDR3 nucleotide sequence: TGTGCCAGCAGTGCCGGGACTCGTAGCTCCTACGAGCAGTACTTC.

This clone was observed a handful of times. The CDR3 reads CASSPRTSGSTDTQYF. The CDR3 DNA reads as TGTGCCAGCAGCCCGCGGACTAGCGGGAGCACAGATACGCAGTATTTT. The chain is built from TRBV7-9 and TRBJ2-3; 11 bases are shared with TRBD2. V shed 5 bases, J shed 0 bases, and the junction held 4 bases outside the gene matches. The germline CDR1 and CDR2 sequences are SEHNR and FQNEAQ (reference sequence). The CDR3 totals 16 residues.

The rearrangement uses TRBV30 and TRBJ1-3; D not resolved. V was pared by 4 bases and J by 0 bases, with 7 bases between. CDR1 GTSNPN and CDR2 SVGIG come from the germline V gene (reference sequence). The CDR3 is 13 residues long. The CDR3 spells CAWIKSSGNTIYF. CDR3 sequence (DNA): TGTGCCTGGATCAAAAGCTCTGGAAACACCATATATTTT.

V gene TRBV19 combines with J gene TRBJ2-7; TRBD2 might be the D (6 bases). The CDR3 is 14 amino acids. The ends were cut back, 6 bases at V and 5 bases at J, with 17 bases in the middle. In germline, CDR1 is LNHDA, CDR2 SQIVND (reference sequence). The CDR3 DNA reads as TGTGCCAGTAGCCTGTACGGGGGAGTGGACGAGCAGTACTTC. Translation gives CASSLYGGVDEQYF.

This clone was observed a few times. The chain links TRBV6-1 to TRBJ1-1; D gene unclear. In germline, CDR1 is MNHNS, CDR2 SASEGT. The CDR3 is 12 amino acids. The ends were cut back, 4 bases at V and 4 bases at J, with 7 bases in the middle. The CDR3 loop is CASSGEGTEAFF. In DNA form, the CDR3 reads TGTGCCAGCAGTGGAGAGGGCACTGAAGCTTTCTTT.

The CDR3 DNA is TGTGCCATCAGTGAACCGACAGGGGGAGATACGCAGTATTTT. Amino acid sequence: CAISEPTGGDTQYF. The gene calls are TRBV10-3 and TRBJ2-3, with 9 bases matching TRBD1. V gave up 3 bases and J gave up 5 bases; unmatched junction bases: 3. CDR1 is ENHRY, CDR2 SYGVKD, per germline. The CDR3 has 14 residues.

This clone came up a few times. The J gene is TRBJ2-1, the V gene TRBV18, with TRBD2 matching 12 bases. The CDR3 length is 14 residues. The germline gives CDR1 KGHSH, CDR2 LQKENI. V trimming: 3 bases; J trimming: 8 bases; junction bases outside the gene matches: 2. CDR3 in amino acids: CASSPTSGGDEQFF. The CDR3 DNA follows: TGTGCCAGCTCACCGACTAGCGGGGGAGATGAGCAGTTCTTC.

The gene calls are TRBV5-1 and TRBJ2-3; weak D call: TRBD2 (6 bases). Germline V gene data show CDR1 as SGHRS and CDR2 as YFSETQ. This CDR3 comprises 14 residues. V lost 6 bases, J lost 10 bases, and 21 bases lay in between. The chain's CDR3 is CASIDTSQHGPQYF. The CDR3 DNA reads as TGCGCCAGCATTGACACTAGCCAGCACGGCCCGCAGTATTTT.

The DNA for the CDR3 is TGTGCCAGCAGTGAACAGCGGGACAGCCCCAATCAGCCCCAGCATTTT. Translating gives CASSEQRDSPNQPQHF. This chain connects TRBV6-1 to TRBJ1-5, with 7 bases aligning to TRBD1. The trim removed 2 bases at V and 3 bases at J, leaving 7 bases unmatched. The germline V gene has CDR1 MNHNS and CDR2 SASEGT. The CDR3 covers 16 residues.

The chain couples TRBV11-2 to TRBJ1-2; 10 bases fit TRBD1. The CDR3 spans 12 residues. V trimming: 8 bases; J trimming: 7 bases; junction bases outside the gene matches: 4. Germline V gene data show CDR1 as SGHAT and CDR2 as FQNNGV. The DNA for the CDR3 is TGTGCCAGCTTCGGACAGGGGGGTGGCTACACCTTC. Its translation: CASFGQGGGYTF.

The J gene is TRBJ2-7, the V gene TRBV6-6, with a possible D match to TRBD2 (7 bases). The V and J ends lost 6 bases and 6 bases respectively, with 24 bases between them. The V gene's germline CDR1 is MNHNY and CDR2 SVGAGI (reference sequence). This CDR3 spans 16 amino acids. The CDR3: CASRVRGGRSGSEQYF. CDR3 sequence (DNA): TGTGCCAGCAGAGTTAGGGGGGGACGCTCCGGGTCCGAGCAGTACTTC.

The chain uses TRBV7-3 and TRBJ1-2; D is unresolved. There are 13 residues in the CDR3. The germline CDR1 and CDR2 sequences are SGHTA and FQGTGA. V lost 2 bases, J lost 6 bases, and 10 bases lay in between. This CDR3 is CASSLYPPDGYTF. CDR3 in DNA: TGTGCCAGCAGCTTATACCCCCCCGATGGCTACACCTTC.

V usage is TRBV27 and J usage is TRBJ2-7, with unresolved D. There are 13 residues in the CDR3. From germline, CDR1 is MNHEY and CDR2 SMNVEV (reference sequence). V shed 0 bases and J shed 7 bases, with 10 bases lying between them. CDR3 residues: CASSLSGGGEQYF. In DNA form, the CDR3 reads TGTGCCAGCAGTTTATCAGGCGGTGGAGAGCAGTACTTC.

The chain joins TRBV6-6 to TRBJ1-5; D call uncertain. V was cut by 5 bases and J by 6 bases, with 11 bases left in between. CDR1 and CDR2 (germline): MNHNY, SVGAGI (reference sequence). The CDR3 totals 13 residues. The DNA of the CDR3 is TGTGCCAGCAGTCCGGACTTTGTTCAGCCCCAGCATTTT. It translates to CASSPDFVQPQHF.

The chain joins TRBV6-5 to TRBJ2-7, with 8 positions matching TRBD1. The CDR3 runs to 15 residues. CDR1 and CDR2 (germline): MNHEY, SVGAGI. V was pared by 4 bases and J by 6 bases, with 11 bases of the junction left unmatched. In nucleotides, the CDR3 is TGTGCCAGCAGTTCCGCCGGGACAGGTAGCGGCGAGCAGTACTTC. As protein: CASSSAGTGSGEQYF.

The rearrangement joins TRBV11-2 to TRBJ1-1; D ambiguous. V was shortened by 1 base and J by 4 bases, with 10 bases between the two germline ends. CDR3 size: 14 residues. Germline CDR1 SGHAT, CDR2 FQNNGV. CDR3 sequence reads: CASSLGVPRTEAFF. As DNA, the CDR3 is TGTGCCAGCAGCTTAGGGGTACCGCGCACTGAAGCTTTCTTT.

The genes are TRBV29-1 and TRBJ2-5, with D tentatively TRBD1 (6 bases). This CDR3 has 13 amino acids. V lost 6 bases, J lost 4 bases, and 15 bases lay in between. Germline values: CDR1 SQVTM, CDR2 ANQGSEA. The DNA for the CDR3 is TGCAGCGTCGTACAGGGCGCAGGAGAGACCCAGTACTTC. This sequence encodes CSVVQGAGETQYF.

The CDR3 nucleotides read TGCGCCAGCAGCTTGGCCGGGAGGCCCTCCTACAATGAGCAGTTCTTC. It yields the protein CASSLAGRPSYNEQFF. The J gene is TRBJ2-1, the V gene TRBV5-1, with 7 bases that match TRBD2. This CDR3 is built from 16 residues. V shed 0 bases, J shed 0 bases, and the junction held 3 bases outside the gene matches. CDR1 and CDR2 from the germline V gene are SGHRS and YFSETQ.

J is TRBJ2-3 and V is TRBV18; no clear D gene. The CDR3 runs to 13 residues. V was pared by 3 bases and J by 6 bases, with 10 bases between. Per germline, CDR1 KGHSH and CDR2 LQKENI. The CDR3 nucleotides read TGTGCCAGCTCACCTGGACCGACTGATACGCAGTATTTT. Its protein is CASSPGPTDTQYF.

The chain uses TRBV5-6 and TRBJ2-7; D call uncertain. CDR1 and CDR2 (germline): SGHDT, YYEEEE. The length of the CDR3 is 13 residues. Trimming left V 0 bases short and J 9 bases short, with 13 bases between. CDR3 sequence (DNA): TGTGCCAGCAGCTTGGCAGCGATACGACGGCAGTACTTC. It encodes CASSLAAIRRQYF.

This clone was picked up a small number of times. The J gene is TRBJ1-2, the V gene TRBV29-1, with 9 bases fitting TRBD1. The trim removed 5 bases at V and 6 bases at J, leaving 4 bases unmatched. The CDR3 is 12 residues long. Germline V gene sequence: CDR1 SQVTM, CDR2 ANQGSEA. The CDR3 spells CSVTTGGHGYTF. CDR3 nucleotide sequence: TGCAGCGTTACCACAGGGGGCCATGGCTACACCTTC.

This clone came up once. J is TRBJ2-2 and V is TRBV19; 7 nucleotides agree with TRBD2. Looked up from germline, CDR1 is LNHDA and CDR2 is SQIVND (reference sequence). The CDR3 is made up of 15 amino acids. V was clipped by 3 bases and J by 5 bases; unmatched bases: 6. The CDR3 bases are TGTGCCAGTAGTATCCGTCTAGCGGTAACCGGGGAGCTGTTTTTT. Translated, it gives CASSIRLAVTGELFF.

V gene TRBV6-5 combines with J gene TRBJ1-1; TRBD1 matches at 9 bases. V dropped 6 bases and J dropped 7; count of bases not matched to a gene: 9. The CDR3 is 14 amino acids. The germline V gene encodes CDR1 MNHEY and CDR2 SVGAGI. The CDR3 coding sequence is TGTGCCAGCAGCCTAAACAGGGGGCTGGGTGAAGCTTTCTTT. This codes for CASSLNRGLGEAFF.

V is TRBV19 and J is TRBJ1-2, with D unclear. The CDR3 contains 13 residues. V was trimmed by 5 bases and J by 7 bases, leaving 14 bases between them. Germline lookup yields CDR1 LNHDA and CDR2 SQIVND (reference sequence). CDR3 residues: CASSPRRESGYTF. The CDR3 coding sequence is TGTGCCAGTAGTCCGCGTCGTGAAAGTGGCTACACCTTC.